The rows below give T cell receptor beta chains drawn from one sample of a study of cytomegalovirus exposure and HLA in healthy donors. Only in-frame clones appear in the TCRdb table, and some are missing; sequencing was by immunoSEQ multiplex PCR. The sample records about 140,000 clones, over 60% being singletons. The sequencing sample was made of PBMCs. These receptors came from a woman aged 40 to 50 in good health and CMV-seronegative. The CDR3 runs from the conserved cysteine through the conserved F or W. A D gene is named only where the DNA matches it firmly. Rows may omit the clone size; those that give it use once, few, many or a size class.

D | size | J | V | CDR3 | DNA
TRBD1 | few | TRBJ1-3 | TRBV6-6 | CASSYQTGHGNTIYF | TGTGCCAGCAGTTACCAGACAGGGCACGGAAACACCATATATTTT
. | . | TRBJ1-1 | TRBV5-1 | CASSTGHANTEAFF | TGCGCCAGCAGCACGGGACACGCGAACACTGAAGCTTTCTTT
. | few | TRBJ1-3 | TRBV29-1 | CSVEESPDSGNTIYF | TGCAGCGTTGAAGAAAGCCCCGACTCTGGAAACACCATATATTTT
TRBD1 | . | TRBJ1-2 | TRBV30 | CAWFGPTGNGYTF | TGTGCCTGGTTCGGACCGACAGGGAACGGCTACACCTTC
. | few | TRBJ1-1 | TRBV2 | CASSPDSVAFF | TGTGCCAGCAGTCCAGACAGTGTAGCTTTCTTT
. | . | TRBJ2-7 | TRBV5-6 | CASSLIGQRSYEQYF | TGTGCCAGCAGCTTGATCGGACAGAGGTCCTACGAGCAGTACTTC
. | . | TRBJ1-1 | TRBV18 | CASSPQRNTEAFF | TGTGCCAGCTCACCACAGAGGAACACTGAAGCTTTCTTT
TRBD1 | . | TRBJ1-5 | TRBV5-1 | CASSPGGGQDNQPQHF | TGCGCCAGCAGCCCGGGTGGAGGACAGGACAATCAGCCCCAGCATTTT
TRBD2 | . | TRBJ2-1 | TRBV25-1 | CASSETLAGGSSYNEQFF | TGTGCCAGCAGTGAGACACTAGCGGGAGGGAGCTCCTACAATGAGCAGTTCTTC
. | . | TRBJ1-1 | TRBV5-1 | CASSLGGAERSFF | TGCGCCAGCAGCTTGGGTGGGGCGGAGAGGTCTTTCTTT
. | . | TRBJ2-1 | TRBV27 | CASRQFIMGVYEQFF | TGTGCCAGTAGGCAGTTTATAATGGGAGTATATGAGCAGTTCTTC
. | . | TRBJ1-6 | TRBV7-9 | CASSVDFNSPLHF | TGTGCCAGCAGCGTAGACTTTAATTCACCCCTCCACTTT
TRBD2 | . | TRBJ2-3 | TRBV5-1 | CASSLGAGGEDTQYF | TGCGCCAGCAGCTTGGGAGCGGGGGGGGAAGATACGCAGTATTTT
. | once | TRBJ1-4 | TRBV18 | CASSRGGQSNEKLFF | TGTGCCAGCTCACGGGGAGGGCAGTCTAATGAAAAACTGTTTTTT
. | few | TRBJ1-1 | TRBV7-8 | CASTSRREVTATEAFF | TGTGCCAGCACCTCCCGACGGGAAGTGACTGCCACTGAAGCTTTCTTT
TRBD2 | . | TRBJ2-7 | TRBV7-9 | CASSLVSSRLAVSYEQYF | TGTGCCAGCAGCTTAGTTTCATCGCGGCTAGCGGTCTCCTACGAGCAGTACTTC
. | . | TRBJ2-7 | TRBV18 | CASSPATRATYEQYF | TGTGCCAGCTCCCCCGCGACTCGTGCAACCTACGAGCAGTACTTC
TRBD2 | once | TRBJ2-7 | TRBV27 | CASSLTSGRYTYEQYF | TGTGCCAGCAGTTTAACTAGCGGGAGGTATACCTACGAGCAGTACTTC
. | once | TRBJ2-7 | TRBV10-1 | CASSETPSGAYEQYF | TGCGCCAGCAGTGAAACTCCGAGCGGTGCCTACGAGCAGTACTTC
. | . | TRBJ2-5 | TRBV15 | CATSRDLEETQYF | TGTGCCACCAGCAGAGATCTCGAGGAGACCCAGTACTTC
TRBD1 | few | TRBJ1-2 | TRBV28 | CASSPAGTGDGYTF | TGTGCCAGCAGCCCGGCCGGGACAGGGGATGGCTACACCTTC
. | . | TRBJ1-4 | TRBV27 | CASSPRAGFGGNEKLFF | TGTGCCAGCAGTCCCCGTGCAGGGTTCGGTGGTAATGAAAAACTGTTTTTT
. | once | TRBJ2-1 | TRBV7-2 | CASSLLAREQFF | TGTGCCAGCAGCTTGTTAGCCCGGGAGCAGTTCTTC
. | . | TRBJ1-5 | TRBV30 | CAWSVQAYQPQHF | TGTGCCTGGAGTGTACAGGCGTATCAGCCCCAGCATTTT
TRBD2 | . | TRBJ2-3 | TRBV11-2 | CASSLGVILAGRVPDTQYF | TGTGCCAGCAGCTTAGGGGTTATTCTAGCGGGACGTGTCCCAGATACGCAGTATTTT
. | . | TRBJ1-4 | TRBV19 | CASEPGTTNEKLFF | TGTGCCAGCGAACCCGGGACAACTAATGAAAAACTGTTTTTT
TRBD1 | . | TRBJ2-1 | TRBV11-2 | CASSLQQGQSYNEQFF | TGTGCCAGCAGCCTCCAACAGGGGCAATCTTACAATGAGCAGTTCTTC
. | . | TRBJ1-1 | TRBV5-1 | CASSLADIGNTEAFF | TGCGCCAGCAGCTTGGCGGACATTGGGAACACTGAAGCTTTCTTT
TRBD1 | . | TRBJ2-2 | TRBV29-1 | CSVSRQGPFSTGELFF | TGCAGCGTTTCCCGACAGGGGCCGTTCTCCACCGGGGAGCTGTTTTTT
TRBD1 | . | TRBJ1-2 | TRBV7-9 | CASSPGGPERGYTF | TGTGCCAGCAGCCCAGGGGGTCCGGAGAGAGGCTACACCTTC
. | . | TRBJ2-1 | TRBV4-2 | CASSQEWGSLGNEQFF | TGTGCCAGCAGCCAAGAGTGGGGCAGTCTGGGGAATGAGCAGTTCTTC
. | few | TRBJ1-3 | TRBV19 | CASSAQGYSGNTIYF | TGTGCCAGTAGTGCTCAGGGGTACTCTGGAAACACCATATATTTT
. | . | TRBJ2-3 | TRBV14 | CASSQDKDYSDTQYF | TGTGCCAGCAGCCAAGATAAGGACTATTCAGATACGCAGTATTTT
TRBD2 | . | TRBJ2-2 | TRBV18 | CASSPRTSGGLNTGELFF | TGTGCCAGCTCACCGAGGACTAGCGGGGGGTTGAACACCGGGGAGCTGTTTTTT
TRBD1 | few | TRBJ1-1 | TRBV5-5 | CASSWYPQGDLNTEAFF | TGTGCCAGCAGCTGGTACCCACAGGGGGACCTCAACACTGAAGCTTTCTTT
. | . | TRBJ2-7 | TRBV5-5 | CASSLVLYEQYF | TGTGCCAGCAGCTTGGTTCTCTACGAGCAGTACTTC
TRBD1 | . | TRBJ1-4 | TRBV2 | CASKPTGGGEKLFF | TGTGCCAGCAAACCGACAGGGGGGGGAGAAAAACTGTTTTTT
. | . | TRBJ1-2 | TRBV6-5 | CASTRAGTAYGYTF | TGTGCCAGCACCCGGGCGGGAACAGCATATGGCTACACCTTC
TRBD1 | . | TRBJ1-5 | TRBV7-9 | CSSSLGTGDRTINQPQHF | TGTTCCAGCAGCTTGGGGACAGGGGATCGGACGATTAATCAGCCCCAGCATTTT
TRBD2 | few | TRBJ2-1 | TRBV14 | CASSLTRGLPIYNEQFF | TGTGCCAGCAGCCTAACCCGGGGACTACCAATCTACAATGAGCAGTTCTTC
TRBD1 | . | TRBJ1-2 | TRBV6-1 | CASKSRQGIYGYTF | TGTGCCAGCAAGTCCCGACAGGGAATCTATGGCTACACCTTC
TRBD2 | . | TRBJ2-2 | TRBV11-2 | CASRGVAGAQTGELFF | TGTGCCAGCCGTGGGGTAGCGGGGGCCCAGACCGGGGAGCTGTTTTTT
TRBD2 | . | TRBJ2-5 | TRBV7-9 | CASSPIGRGVSQETQYF | TGTGCCAGCAGCCCTATAGGGCGGGGGGTTTCGCAAGAGACCCAGTACTTC
. | . | TRBJ2-2 | TRBV10-1 | CASKGETGELFF | TGCGCCAGCAAGGGGGAAACCGGGGAGCTGTTTTTT
. | . | TRBJ1-2 | TRBV15 | CATSRDRSDYGYTF | TGTGCCACCAGCAGAGATAGGAGCGACTATGGCTACACCTTC
. | few | TRBJ2-1 | TRBV10-3 | CAITWDIYNEQFF | TGTGCCATCACTTGGGACATATACAATGAGCAGTTCTTC
TRBD2 | . | TRBJ2-7 | TRBV10-1 | CASSESLGGSYEQYF | TGCGCCAGCAGTGAGTCCCTCGGCGGGAGCTACGAGCAGTACTTC
TRBD1 | . | TRBJ1-1 | TRBV5-4 | CASSPRARQGGTEAFF | TGTGCCAGCAGCCCCAGGGCGAGACAGGGTGGGACTGAAGCTTTCTTT
. | few | TRBJ1-4 | TRBV7-9 | CASSLAGGGEKLFF | TGTGCCAGCAGCTTGGCCGGGGGTGGAGAAAAACTGTTTTTT
. | . | TRBJ2-1 | TRBV19 | CASSITGYEQFF | TGTGCCAGTAGTATAACAGGGTATGAGCAGTTCTTC
. | . | TRBJ1-5 | TRBV4-1 | CASSQDFLLRNQPQHF | TGCGCCAGCAGCCAAGATTTTTTACTACGCAATCAGCCCCAGCATTTT
TRBD2 | once | TRBJ2-2 | TRBV9 | CASSEVAGDIAGELFF | TGTGCCAGCAGCGAGGTAGCGGGAGATATTGCCGGGGAGCTGTTTTTT
. | once | TRBJ2-3 | TRBV7-9 | CASSSRLSTDTQYF | TGTGCCAGCAGCTCCCGACTGAGCACAGATACGCAGTATTTT
. | . | TRBJ1-5 | TRBV11-2 | CASSLDLGGQPQHF | TGTGCCAGCAGCTTAGACCTCGGGGGTCAGCCCCAGCATTTT
. | . | TRBJ1-2 | TRBV10-1 | CASTPFPTENYGYTF | TGCGCCAGCACCCCCTTCCCGACAGAGAACTATGGCTACACCTTC
. | once | TRBJ1-4 | TRBV9 | CASSVAGSVEKLFF | TGTGCCAGCAGCGTAGCGGGGTCGGTGGAAAAACTGTTTTTT
TRBD2 | once | TRBJ2-1 | TRBV28 | CASSFRLAGDEQFF | TGTGCCAGCAGTTTTAGACTAGCGGGGGATGAGCAGTTCTTC
TRBD1 | . | TRBJ2-3 | TRBV10-3 | CAISEFSGGTGTVVGTDTQYF | TGTGCCATCAGTGAGTTTTCCGGCGGGACAGGGACGGTTGTCGGCACAGATACGCAGTATTTT
TRBD2 | once | TRBJ2-3 | TRBV19 | CASSRQREGTDTQYF | TGTGCCAGTAGTCGTCAGCGGGAGGGCACAGATACGCAGTATTTT